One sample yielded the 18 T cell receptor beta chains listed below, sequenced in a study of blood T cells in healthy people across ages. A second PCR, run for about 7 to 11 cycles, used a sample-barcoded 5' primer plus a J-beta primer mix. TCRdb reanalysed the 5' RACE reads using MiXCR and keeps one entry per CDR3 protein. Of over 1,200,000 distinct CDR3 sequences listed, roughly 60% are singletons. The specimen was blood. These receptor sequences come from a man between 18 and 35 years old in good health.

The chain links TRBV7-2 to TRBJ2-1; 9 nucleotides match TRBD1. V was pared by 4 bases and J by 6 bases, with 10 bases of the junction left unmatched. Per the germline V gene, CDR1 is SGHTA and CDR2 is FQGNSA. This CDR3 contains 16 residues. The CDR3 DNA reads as TGTGCCAGCAGCTCCTTGGACAGGGGTGCAGGCAATGAGCAGTTCTTC. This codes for CASSSLDRGAGNEQFF.

The CDR3 region is CASGLADGQYF. CDR3 nucleotide sequence: TGTGCCAGCGGACTAGCGGATGGGCAGTACTTC. The rearrangement uses TRBV13 and TRBJ2-5; 10 bases are a match to TRBD2. The germline V gene encodes CDR1 PRHDT and CDR2 FYEKMQ (reference sequence). J lost 11 bases, V lost 8 bases, and 5 bases had no gene match. The CDR3 sequence is 11 residues long.

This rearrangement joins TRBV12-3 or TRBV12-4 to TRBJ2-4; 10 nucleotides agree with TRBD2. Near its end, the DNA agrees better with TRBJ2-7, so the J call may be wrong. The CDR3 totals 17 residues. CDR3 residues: CASSHLPTSSGSYEQYF. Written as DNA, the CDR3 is TGTGCCAGCAGCCACCTCCCCACGTCTAGCGGGAGTTACGAGCAGTACTTC.

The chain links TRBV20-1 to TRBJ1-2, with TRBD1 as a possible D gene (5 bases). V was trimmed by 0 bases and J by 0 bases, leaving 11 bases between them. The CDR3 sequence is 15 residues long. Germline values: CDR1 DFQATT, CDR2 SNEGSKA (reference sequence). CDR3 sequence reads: CSARDPGRSNYGYTF. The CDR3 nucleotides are TGCAGTGCTAGAGATCCAGGGAGATCTAACTATGGCTACACCTTC.

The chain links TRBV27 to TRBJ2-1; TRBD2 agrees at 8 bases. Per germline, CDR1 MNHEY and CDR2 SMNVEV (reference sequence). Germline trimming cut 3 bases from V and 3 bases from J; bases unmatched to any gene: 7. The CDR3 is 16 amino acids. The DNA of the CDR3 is TGTGCCAGCAGTTTGGCCGCGGGAGGATTCTACAATGAGCAGTTCTTC. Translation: CASSLAAGGFYNEQFF.

The CDR3 nucleotides read TGCGCCAGCAGCCAAGTGATCGGGGAGAACTATGGCTACACCTTC. Translating it yields CASSQVIGENYGYTF. The chain employs TRBV4-1 and TRBJ1-2; D is uncertain. The CDR3 extends over 15 amino acids. Germline CDR1 reads MGHRA; CDR2 reads YSYEKL. Trimming removed 1 base at V and 2 bases at J, with 11 bases between.

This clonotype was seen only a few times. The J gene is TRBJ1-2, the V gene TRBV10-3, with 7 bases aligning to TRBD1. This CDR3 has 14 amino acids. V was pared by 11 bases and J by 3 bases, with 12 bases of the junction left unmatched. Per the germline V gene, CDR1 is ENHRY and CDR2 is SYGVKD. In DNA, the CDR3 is TGTGCCGCCAGCCTCAGGGGGTTGGACTATGGCTACACCTTC. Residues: CAASLRGLDYGYTF.

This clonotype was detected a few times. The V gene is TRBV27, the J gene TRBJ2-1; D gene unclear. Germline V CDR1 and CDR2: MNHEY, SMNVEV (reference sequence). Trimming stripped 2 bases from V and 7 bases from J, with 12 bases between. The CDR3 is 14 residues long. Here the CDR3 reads CASSLAGPANEQFF. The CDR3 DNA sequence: TGTGCCAGCAGTTTAGCAGGTCCGGCAAATGAGCAGTTCTTC.

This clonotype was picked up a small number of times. The DNA for the CDR3 is TGTGCCAGCAGTTACTCGATTACCGGGGATGATGGCTACACCTTC. It translates to CASSYSITGDDGYTF. The V and J genes are TRBV6-6 and TRBJ1-2; D is ambiguous. The germline CDR1 and CDR2 sequences are MNHNY and SVGAGI (reference sequence). Trimming removed 0 bases at V and 6 bases at J, with 14 bases between. CDR3 size: 15 residues.

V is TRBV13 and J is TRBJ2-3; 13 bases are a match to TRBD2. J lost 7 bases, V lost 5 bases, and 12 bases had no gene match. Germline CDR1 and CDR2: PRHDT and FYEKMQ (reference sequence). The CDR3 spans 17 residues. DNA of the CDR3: TGTGCCAGCAGCCATACCGGACTAGCGGGAGATCGAAATACGCAGTATTTT. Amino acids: CASSHTGLAGDRNTQYF.

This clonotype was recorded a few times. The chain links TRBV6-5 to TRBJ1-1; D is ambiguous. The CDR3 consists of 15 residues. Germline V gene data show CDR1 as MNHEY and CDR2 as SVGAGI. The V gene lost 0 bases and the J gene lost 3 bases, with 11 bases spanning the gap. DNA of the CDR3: TGTGCCAGCAGTTACTCGTACTCTTCCCACACTGAAGCTTTCTTT. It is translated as CASSYSYSSHTEAFF.

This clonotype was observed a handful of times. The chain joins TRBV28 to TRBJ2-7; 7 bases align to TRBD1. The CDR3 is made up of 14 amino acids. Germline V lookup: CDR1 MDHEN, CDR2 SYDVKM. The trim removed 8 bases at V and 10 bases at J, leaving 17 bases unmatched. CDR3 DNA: TGTGCCAGCGCTAAACCCGGGACAGCCACCAAACAGTACTTC. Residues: CASAKPGTATKQYF.

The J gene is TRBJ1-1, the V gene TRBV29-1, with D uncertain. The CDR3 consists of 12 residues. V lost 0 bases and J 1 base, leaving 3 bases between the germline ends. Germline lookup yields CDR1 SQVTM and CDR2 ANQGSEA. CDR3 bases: TGCAGCGTTGAAGAGTCGAACACTGAAGCTTTCTTT. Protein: CSVEESNTEAFF.

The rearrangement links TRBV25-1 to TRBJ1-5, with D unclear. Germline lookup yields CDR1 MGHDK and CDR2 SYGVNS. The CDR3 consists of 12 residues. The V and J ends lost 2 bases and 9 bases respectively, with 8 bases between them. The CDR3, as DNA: TGTGCCAGCAGTGAACTGGGTTCGCCCCAGCATTTT. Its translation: CASSELGSPQHF.

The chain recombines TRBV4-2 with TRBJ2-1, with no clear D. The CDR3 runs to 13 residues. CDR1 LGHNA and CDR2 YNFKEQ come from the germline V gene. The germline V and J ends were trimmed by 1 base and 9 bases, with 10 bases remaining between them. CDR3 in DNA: TGTGCCAGCAGCCAAGTGGCAGTTCTTGAGCAGTTCTTC. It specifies CASSQVAVLEQFF.

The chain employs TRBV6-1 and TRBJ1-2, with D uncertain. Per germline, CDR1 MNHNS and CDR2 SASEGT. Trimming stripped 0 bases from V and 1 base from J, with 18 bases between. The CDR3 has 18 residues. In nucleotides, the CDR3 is TGTGCCAGCAGTGAAGCCCCTGGCAGGCCGGGGTTTAACTATGGCTACACCTTC. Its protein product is CASSEAPGRPGFNYGYTF.

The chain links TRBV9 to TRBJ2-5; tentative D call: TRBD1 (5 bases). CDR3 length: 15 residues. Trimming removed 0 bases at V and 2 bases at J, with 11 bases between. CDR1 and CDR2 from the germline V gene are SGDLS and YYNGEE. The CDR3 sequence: CASSVGATAQETQYF. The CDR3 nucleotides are TGTGCCAGCAGCGTAGGGGCGACAGCGCAAGAGACCCAGTACTTC.

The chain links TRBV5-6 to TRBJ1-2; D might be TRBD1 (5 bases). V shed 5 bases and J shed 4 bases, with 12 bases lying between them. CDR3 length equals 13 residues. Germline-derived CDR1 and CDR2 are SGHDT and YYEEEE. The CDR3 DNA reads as TGTGCCAGCAGAGACGGGACGGTCTATGGCTACACCTTC. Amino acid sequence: CASRDGTVYGYTF.